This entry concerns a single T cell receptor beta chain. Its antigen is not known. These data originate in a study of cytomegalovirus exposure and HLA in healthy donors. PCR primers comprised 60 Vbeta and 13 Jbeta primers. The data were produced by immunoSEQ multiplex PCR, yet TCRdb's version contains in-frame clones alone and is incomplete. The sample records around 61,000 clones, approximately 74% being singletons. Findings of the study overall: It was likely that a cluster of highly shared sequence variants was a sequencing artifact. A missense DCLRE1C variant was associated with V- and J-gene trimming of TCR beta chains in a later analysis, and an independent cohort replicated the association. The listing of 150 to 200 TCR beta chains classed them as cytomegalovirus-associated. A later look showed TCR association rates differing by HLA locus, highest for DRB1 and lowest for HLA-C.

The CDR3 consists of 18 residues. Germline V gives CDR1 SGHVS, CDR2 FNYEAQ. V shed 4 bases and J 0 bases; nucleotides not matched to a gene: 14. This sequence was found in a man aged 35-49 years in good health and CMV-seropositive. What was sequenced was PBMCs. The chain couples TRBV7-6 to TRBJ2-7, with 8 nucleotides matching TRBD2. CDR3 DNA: TGTGCCAGCAGCTCCACAGTATCAAGCGGGAGTTTCTCCTACGAGCAGTACTTC. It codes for CASSSTVSSGSFSYEQYF.